The 21 T cell receptor beta chains presented below share a single source sample, sequenced in a study of blood T cell repertoires in COVID-19. Sequenced by immunoSEQ multiplex PCR; TCRdb stores in-frame clones only, minus some. The sample has 50,000 or so clones, less than 95% seen once. The sequencing input was peripheral blood. These receptors came from a man aged 65 to 85 with active COVID-19.

In its sample, this clone was seen a few times. The chain links TRBV5-8 to TRBJ2-2; TRBD1 might be the D (6 bases). This CDR3 has 17 amino acids. Germline CDR1 reads SGHTS; CDR2 reads YDEGEE. Trimming took 1 base from V and 2 from J, leaving 15 bases between them. The CDR3, as DNA: TGTGCCAGCAGCTTGTCACAGGGACCTGTAAACACCGGGGAGCTGTTTTTT. Its protein is CASSLSQGPVNTGELFF.

This chain joins TRBV10-3 and TRBJ1-2, with D uncertain. Germline V gives CDR1 ENHRY, CDR2 SYGVKD. This CDR3 has 12 residues. V was trimmed by 2 bases and J by 13 bases, leaving 14 bases between them. DNA for the CDR3: TGTGCCATCAGTGAGCGGCAGGCCGCAATCACCTTC. It translates to CAISERQAAITF.

The chain is built from TRBV7-2 and TRBJ2-1; possibly TRBD2 for D (7 bases). V lost 5 bases, J lost 4 bases, and 15 bases lay in between. Germline V lookup: CDR1 SGHTA, CDR2 FQGNSA. There are 15 residues in the CDR3. CDR3 amino acids: CASSPSGGDYNEQFF. The CDR3 region has the DNA TGTGCCAGCAGCCCCTCGGGGGGCGATTACAATGAGCAGTTCTTC. Supplemented by reference TRBV7-2 and TRBJ2-1, the full variable domain reads GAGVSQSPSNKVTEKGKDVELRCDPISGHTALYWYRQSLGQGLEFLIYFQGNSAPDKSGLPSDRFSAERTGGSVSTLTIQRTQQEDSAVYLCASSPSGGDYNEQFFGPGTRLTVL.

The chain recombines TRBV15 with TRBJ2-7, with D possibly being TRBD1 (6 bases). Germline CDR1 is LNHNV and CDR2 is YYDKDF (reference sequence). The CDR3 sequence is 14 residues long. Trimming removed 5 bases from V and 0 bases from J, with 11 bases in between. CDR3: CATSVDRSSYEQYF. The CDR3 DNA sequence: TGTGCCACCAGCGTCGACAGGAGCTCCTACGAGCAGTACTTC.

The chain uses TRBV29-1 and TRBJ1-2; D unclear. CDR3 length: 13 residues. CDR1 and CDR2 from the germline V gene are SQVTM and ANQGSEA. Trimming cost V 7 bases and J 4 bases, with 16 bases left between them. CDR3 sequence: CSAGGGSGYGYTF. CDR3 coding DNA: TGCAGCGCCGGAGGAGGGTCGGGCTATGGCTACACCTTC.

The CDR3 loop reads CASSPRTSGDNEQFF. In DNA, the CDR3 is TGTGCCAGCTCACCTCGGACTAGCGGAGACAATGAGCAGTTCTTC. The V call is TRBV18, the J call TRBJ2-1, with 10 nucleotides matching TRBD2. This CDR3 has 15 amino acids. The ends lost 3 bases at V and 5 bases at J; junction bases unmatched: 4. The germline CDR1 and CDR2 sequences are KGHSH and LQKENI. Combining the CDR3 with reference TRBV18 and TRBJ2-1 gives the whole variable domain NAGVMQNPRHLVRRRGQEARLRCSPMKGHSHVYWYRQLPEEGLKFMVYLQKENIIDESGMPKERFSAEFPKEGPSILRIQQVVRGDSAAYFCASSPRTSGDNEQFFGPGTRLTVL.

The chain recombines TRBV11-2 with TRBJ1-2; D unclear. Trimming removed 5 bases from V and 1 base from J, with 8 bases in between. The CDR3 has 13 amino acids. Looked up from germline, CDR1 is SGHAT and CDR2 is FQNNGV. This chain's CDR3 is CASSHGSNYGYTF. The CDR3 bases are TGTGCCAGCAGCCACGGGAGTAACTATGGCTACACCTTC.

This sequence joins TRBV21-1 and TRBJ1-1; the table gives TRBD1 as D, unverified against the DNA. TRBV21-1 is noted as a pseudogene. The CDR3 runs 16 residues. CDR3: CASSKVEGQRNTEAFF. The CDR3 nucleotides read TGTGCCAGCAGCAAAGTAGAGGGACAGAGGAACACTGAAGCTTTCTTT.

This chain connects TRBV7-9 to TRBJ2-5; D ambiguous. V lost 1 base to trimming and J lost 5 bases, with 8 bases between them. CDR1 and CDR2 from the germline V gene are SEHNR and FQNEAQ (reference sequence). The CDR3 covers 13 residues. The DNA for the CDR3 is TGTGCCAGCAGCTTAGGCCTAGACGAGACCCAGTACTTC. Its translation is CASSLGLDETQYF. Full variable domain (outside the CDR3, taken from reference TRBV7-9 and TRBJ2-5): DTGVSQNPRHKITKRGQNVTFRCDPISEHNRLYWYRQTLGQGPEFLTYFQNEAQLEKSRLLSDRFSAERPKGSFSTLEIQRTEQGDSAMYLCASSLGLDETQYFGPGTRLLVL.

V usage is TRBV7-9 and J usage is TRBJ2-7, with unresolved D. Germline values: CDR1 SEHNR, CDR2 FQNEAQ (reference sequence). This CDR3 is built from 13 residues. V gave up 8 bases and J gave up 1 base, with 12 bases separating them. CDR3 region: CASEQTNSYEQYF. CDR3 coding DNA: TGTGCCAGCGAACAGACCAATTCCTACGAGCAGTACTTC.

The chain is built from TRBV3-1 (or the pseudogene TRBV3-2) and TRBJ2-2, with D possibly being TRBD1 (6 bases). This CDR3 spans 16 amino acids. Germline V gives CDR1 LGHDT, CDR2 YNNKEL (reference sequence). The V end lost 1 base, the J end lost 6 bases, and 15 bases lay between the germline ends. The CDR3 here is CASSQVNSGEPGELFF. The CDR3, as DNA: TGTGCCAGCAGCCAAGTTAATTCAGGGGAACCCGGGGAGCTGTTTTTT.

The chain has TRBV7-2 and TRBJ1-4; TRBD1 matches 7 bases. The V gene's germline CDR1 is SGHTA and CDR2 FQGNSA. This CDR3 spans 17 amino acids. Losses at the gene ends were 5 bases for V and 8 bases for J; bases not matched to a gene: 17. As DNA, the CDR3 is TGTGCCAGCAGCCCCGGGACAGTGCAATTCCCCTGGGAAAAACTGTTTTTT. Translation: CASSPGTVQFPWEKLFF. Combining the CDR3 with reference TRBV7-2 and TRBJ1-4 gives the whole variable domain GAGVSQSPSNKVTEKGKDVELRCDPISGHTALYWYRQSLGQGLEFLIYFQGNSAPDKSGLPSDRFSAERTGGSVSTLTIQRTQQEDSAVYLCASSPGTVQFPWEKLFFGSGTQLSVL.

In DNA, the CDR3 is TGTGCCAGCAGCATGACAGGGGGCCTTGGCTACACCTTC. Amino acids: CASSMTGGLGYTF. The J gene is TRBJ1-2, the V gene TRBV13, with TRBD1 identical over 10 bases. The germline V gene has CDR1 PRHDT and CDR2 FYEKMQ (reference sequence). The length of the CDR3 is 13 residues. Trimming removed 5 bases from V and 7 bases from J; junction bases left unmatched: 4.

The rearrangement uses TRBV19 and TRBJ1-5; a weak D match, TRBD1 (5 bases). V gave up 1 base and J gave up 3 bases, with 10 bases separating them. Looked up from germline, CDR1 is LNHDA and CDR2 is SQIVND (reference sequence). The CDR3 has 15 residues. The DNA of the CDR3 is TGTGCCAGTAGTATAGGTCGGGGGAACAATCAGCCCCAGCATTTT. Protein sequence: CASSIGRGNNQPQHF.

The table lists this clone with a count of one. The V call is TRBV28, the J call TRBJ2-7; 7 bases are a match to TRBD1. CDR1 and CDR2 (germline): MDHEN, SYDVKM. V lost 3 bases and J lost 3; bases outside the gene matches: 8. This CDR3 comprises 15 residues. The CDR3 loop reads CASSFETGPFYEQYF. CDR3 coding DNA: TGTGCCAGCAGTTTCGAGACAGGGCCCTTCTACGAGCAGTACTTC.

The chain couples TRBV7-2 to TRBJ1-2; 8 bases match TRBD1. CDR3 length: 15 amino acids. Unmatched junction bases numbered 7, after V lost 0 bases and J lost 7 bases. Germline lookup yields CDR1 SGHTA and CDR2 FQGNSA. The DNA for the CDR3 is TGTGCCAGCAGCTTAGCAGGCAGGGGGCTTTCTGGCTACACCTTC. This sequence encodes CASSLAGRGLSGYTF.

V is TRBV6-1 and J is TRBJ1-5, with D unresolved. Trimming removed 3 bases from V and 4 bases from J, with 10 bases in between. The CDR3 extends over 14 amino acids. In germline, CDR1 is MNHNS, CDR2 SASEGT. The CDR3 region is CASSEFERNQPQHF. The DNA for the CDR3 is TGTGCCAGCAGTGAGTTCGAGAGGAATCAGCCCCAGCATTTT.

The J gene is TRBJ1-1, the V gene TRBV21-1; the table names TRBD1, a call not compared with the DNA. TRBV21-1 is marked as a pseudogene. The CDR3 consists of 16 residues. CDR3 protein: CASSKVGRGRGTEAFF. In nucleotides, the CDR3 is TGTGCCAGCAGCAAAGTTGGCAGGGGGCGCGGAACTGAAGCTTTCTTT.

The rearrangement joins TRBV5-1 to TRBJ2-7, with TRBD1 identical over 8 bases. Germline-derived CDR1 and CDR2 are SGHRS and YFSETQ. With V trimmed by 2 bases and J by 3 bases, 10 bases remained unmatched. This CDR3 region has 16 residues. DNA for the CDR3: TGCGCCAGCAGCTTCAACAGGGGGTTTGGTTACTACGAGCAGTACTTC. It yields the protein CASSFNRGFGYYEQYF.

The sample holds one count of this clone. Here the CDR3 reads CASSSTGASRRSNEKLFF. Here the CDR3 DNA reads TGTGCCAGCAGCTCGACAGGGGCCTCTCGACGATCTAATGAAAAACTGTTTTTT. V and J are TRBV5-8 and TRBJ1-4; TRBD1 agrees at 8 bases. The CDR3 is made up of 18 amino acids. Germline CDR1 is SGHTS and CDR2 is YDEGEE. The V segment lost 3 bases and the J segment 3 bases; nucleotides outside the gene matches: 13.

The CDR3 sequence: CASSLGDRGSSEKLFF. Written as DNA, the CDR3 is TGTGCCAGCAGCTTAGGGGACAGGGGAAGTAGTGAAAAACTGTTTTTT. The chain couples TRBV7-9 to TRBJ1-4; 10 nucleotides agree with TRBD1. The junction had 6 bases not matched to a gene; V was cut back by 1 base and J by 7 bases. Germline lookup yields CDR1 SEHNR and CDR2 FQNEAQ (reference sequence). The CDR3 extends over 16 amino acids. The full variable domain, rest sourced from reference TRBV7-9 and TRBJ1-4, is DTGVSQNPRHKITKRGQNVTFRCDPISEHNRLYWYRQTLGQGPEFLTYFQNEAQLEKSRLLSDRFSAERPKGSFSTLEIQRTEQGDSAMYLCASSLGDRGSSEKLFFGSGTQLSVL.